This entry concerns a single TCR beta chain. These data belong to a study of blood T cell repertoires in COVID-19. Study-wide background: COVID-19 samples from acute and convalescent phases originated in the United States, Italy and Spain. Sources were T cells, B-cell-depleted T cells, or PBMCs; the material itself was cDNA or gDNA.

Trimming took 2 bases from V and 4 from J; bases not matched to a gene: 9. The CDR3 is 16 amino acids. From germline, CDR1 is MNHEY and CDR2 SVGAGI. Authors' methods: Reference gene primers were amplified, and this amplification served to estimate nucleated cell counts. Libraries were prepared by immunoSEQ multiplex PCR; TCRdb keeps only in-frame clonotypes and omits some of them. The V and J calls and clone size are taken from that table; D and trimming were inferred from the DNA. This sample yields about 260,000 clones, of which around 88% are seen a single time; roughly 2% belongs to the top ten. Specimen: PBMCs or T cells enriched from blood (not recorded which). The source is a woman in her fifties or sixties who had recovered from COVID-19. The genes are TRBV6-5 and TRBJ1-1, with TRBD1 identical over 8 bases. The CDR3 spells CASSYPQGAIFTEAFF. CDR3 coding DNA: TGTGCCAGCAGTTACCCGCAGGGGGCTATTTTCACTGAAGCTTTCTTT.